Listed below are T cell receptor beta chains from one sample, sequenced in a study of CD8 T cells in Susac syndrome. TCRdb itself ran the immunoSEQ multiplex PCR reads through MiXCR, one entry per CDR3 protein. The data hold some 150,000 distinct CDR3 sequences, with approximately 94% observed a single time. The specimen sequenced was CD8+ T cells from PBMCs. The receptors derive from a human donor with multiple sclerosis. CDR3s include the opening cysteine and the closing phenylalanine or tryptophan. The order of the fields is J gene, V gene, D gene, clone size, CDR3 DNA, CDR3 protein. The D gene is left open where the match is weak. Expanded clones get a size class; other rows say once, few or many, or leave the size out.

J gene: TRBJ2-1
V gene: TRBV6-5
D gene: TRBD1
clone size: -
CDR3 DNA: TGTGCCAGCAGTTTCTGGGACAGGGGCAATGAGCAGTTCTTC
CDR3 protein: CASSFWDRGNEQFF

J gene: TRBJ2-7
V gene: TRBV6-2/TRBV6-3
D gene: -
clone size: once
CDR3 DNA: TGTGCCAGCACTCAAGTACCTGATTCCTACGAGCAGTACTTC
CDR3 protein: CASTQVPDSYEQYF

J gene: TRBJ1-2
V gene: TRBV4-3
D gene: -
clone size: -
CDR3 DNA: TGCGCCAGCAGCCAAGACAGGGTCGATAGGTATGGCTACACCTTC
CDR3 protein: CASSQDRVDRYGYTF

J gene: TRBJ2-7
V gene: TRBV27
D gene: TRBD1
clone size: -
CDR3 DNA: TGTGCCAGCGGGAAGGGACAGTTCCCGTCCTCCGGGCAGTACTTC
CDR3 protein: CASGKGQFPSSGQYF

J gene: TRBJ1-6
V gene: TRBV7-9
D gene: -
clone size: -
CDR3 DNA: TGTGCCAGCAGTATATCAGGTTCACCCCTCCACTTT
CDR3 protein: CASSISGSPLHF

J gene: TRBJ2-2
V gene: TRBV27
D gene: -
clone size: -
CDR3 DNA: TGTGCCAGCAGTTTTATACAGGGGAACACCGGGGAGCTGTTTTTT
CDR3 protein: CASSFIQGNTGELFF

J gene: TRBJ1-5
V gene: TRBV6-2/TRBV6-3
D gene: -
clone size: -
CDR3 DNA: TGTGCCAGCAGTTCGGTGGGCCCGTCGAGGGGCAGTCAGCCCCAGCATTTT
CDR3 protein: CASSSVGPSRGSQPQHF

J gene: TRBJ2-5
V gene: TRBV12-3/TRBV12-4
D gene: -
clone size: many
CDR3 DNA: TGTGCCAGCAGTTTTCAAGAGACCCAGTACTTC
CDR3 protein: CASSFQETQYF

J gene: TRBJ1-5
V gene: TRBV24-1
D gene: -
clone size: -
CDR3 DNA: TGTGCCACCAGTGACAGGAGATATAGCAATCAGCCCCAGCATTTT
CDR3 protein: CATSDRRYSNQPQHF

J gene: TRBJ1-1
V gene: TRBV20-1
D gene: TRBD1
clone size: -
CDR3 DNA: TGCAGTGCTAGGACAGGGGGCAACACTGAAGCTTTCTTT
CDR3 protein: CSARTGGNTEAFF

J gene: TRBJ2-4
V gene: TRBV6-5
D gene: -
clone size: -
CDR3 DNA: TGTGCCAGCACCGAATACGAGGGAGAGGGCATTCAGTACTTC
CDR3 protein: CASTEYEGEGIQYF

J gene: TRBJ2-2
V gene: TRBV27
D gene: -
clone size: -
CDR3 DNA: TGTGCCAGCAGTTTAAGGGTCACCGGGGAGCTGTTTTTT
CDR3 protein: CASSLRVTGELFF

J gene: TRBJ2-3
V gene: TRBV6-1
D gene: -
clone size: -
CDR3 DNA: TGTGCCAGCAGTGGCACCATCAGGGACAGCACAGATACGCAGTATTTT
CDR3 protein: CASSGTIRDSTDTQYF

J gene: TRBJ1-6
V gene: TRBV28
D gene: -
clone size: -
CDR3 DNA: TGTGCCAGCAGTTTTAATCCCTTTGTAGAATTCAACTCACCCCTCCACTTT
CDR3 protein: CASSFNPFVEFNSPLHF

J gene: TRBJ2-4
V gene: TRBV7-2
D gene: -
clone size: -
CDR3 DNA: TGTGCCAGCAGCTTACTAAGTCGCGACGGACTACAGTACTTC
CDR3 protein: CASSLLSRDGLQYF

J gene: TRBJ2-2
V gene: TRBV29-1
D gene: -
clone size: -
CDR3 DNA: TGCAGCGTTGAAGATTACCGTGATGGGAACACCGGGGAGCTGTTTTTT
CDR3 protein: CSVEDYRDGNTGELFF

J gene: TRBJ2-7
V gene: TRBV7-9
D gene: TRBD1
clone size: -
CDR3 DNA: TGTGCCAGCAGCCGTAATACAGGGGAAAGGCACTACGAGCAGTACTTC
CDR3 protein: CASSRNTGERHYEQYF

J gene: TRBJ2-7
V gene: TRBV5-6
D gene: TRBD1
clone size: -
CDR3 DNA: TGTGCCAGCTCGATGCCGGGACAGGGGAGCGAGCAGTACTTC
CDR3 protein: CASSMPGQGSEQYF

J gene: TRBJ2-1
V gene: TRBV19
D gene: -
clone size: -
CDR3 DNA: TGTGCCAGTAGTATAGTAAAGCTCAACCTATGGGAGCAGTTCTTC
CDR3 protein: CASSIVKLNLWEQFF

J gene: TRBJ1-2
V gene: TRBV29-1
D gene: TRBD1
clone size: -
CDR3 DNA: TGCAGCGTGGGGAGGGACAGTAATGGCTACACCTTC
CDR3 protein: CSVGRDSNGYTF

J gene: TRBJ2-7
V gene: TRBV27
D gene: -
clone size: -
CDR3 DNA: TGTGCCAGCAGGACAGCTGCCAACGAGCAGTACTTC
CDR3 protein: CASRTAANEQYF

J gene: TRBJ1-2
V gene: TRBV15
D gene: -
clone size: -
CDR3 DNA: TGTGCCACCAGCAGAGAACGGTCGGGTGGCTACACCTTC
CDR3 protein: CATSRERSGGYTF

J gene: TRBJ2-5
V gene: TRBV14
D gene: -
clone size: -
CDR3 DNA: TGTGCCAGCAAGAGAAGCACACAAGAGACCCAGTACTTC
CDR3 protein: CASKRSTQETQYF

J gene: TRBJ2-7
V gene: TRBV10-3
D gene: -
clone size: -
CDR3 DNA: TGTGCCATCAGTGAGTGGGCGGACAGCTCCTACGAGCAGTACTTC
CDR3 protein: CAISEWADSSYEQYF

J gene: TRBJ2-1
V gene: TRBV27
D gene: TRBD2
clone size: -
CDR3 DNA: TGTGCCAGCAGTTTAGGACTAGGGATGGGGAATGAGCAGTTCTTC
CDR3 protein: CASSLGLGMGNEQFF

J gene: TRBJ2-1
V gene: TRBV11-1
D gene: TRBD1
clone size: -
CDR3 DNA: TGTGCCAGCAGAAACAGGGGGTCTATAGATGAGCAGTTCTTC
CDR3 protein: CASRNRGSIDEQFF

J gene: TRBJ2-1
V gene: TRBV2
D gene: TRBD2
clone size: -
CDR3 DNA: TGTGCCAGCAGTGAAGGGACTAGCGGGGAGGTTGAGCAGTTCTTC
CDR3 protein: CASSEGTSGEVEQFF

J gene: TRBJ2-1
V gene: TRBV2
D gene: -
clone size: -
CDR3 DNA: TGTGCCAGCAGTCCAGTGCCAATTTACAATGAGCAGTTCTTC
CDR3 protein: CASSPVPIYNEQFF

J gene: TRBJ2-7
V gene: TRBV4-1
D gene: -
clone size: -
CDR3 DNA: TGCGCCAGCAGCCAAGAAAGAGACACCTACGAGCAGTACTTC
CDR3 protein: CASSQERDTYEQYF

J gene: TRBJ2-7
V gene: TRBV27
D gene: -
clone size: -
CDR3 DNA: TGTGCCAGCAGTTTGGTTGGGAATACCTACGAGCAGTACTTC
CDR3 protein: CASSLVGNTYEQYF

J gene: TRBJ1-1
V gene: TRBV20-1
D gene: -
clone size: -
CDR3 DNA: TGCAGTGCTAGAGATCAGGGATCGACTTTCTTT
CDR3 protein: CSARDQGSTFF

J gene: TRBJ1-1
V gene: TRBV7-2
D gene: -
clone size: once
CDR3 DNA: TGTGCCAGCAGCTTAGTTGGGGTAACGAACACTGAAGCTTTCTTT
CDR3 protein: CASSLVGVTNTEAFF

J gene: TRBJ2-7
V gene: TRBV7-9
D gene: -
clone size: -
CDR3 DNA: TGTGCCAGCAGCCCGACAGGTCTAATTTACGAGCAGTACTTC
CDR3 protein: CASSPTGLIYEQYF

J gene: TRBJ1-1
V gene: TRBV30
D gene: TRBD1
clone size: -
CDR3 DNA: TGTGCCTGGAGTGTAGGGACTCCCAGGGGGACGAACACTGAAGCTTTCTTT
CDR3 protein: CAWSVGTPRGTNTEAFF

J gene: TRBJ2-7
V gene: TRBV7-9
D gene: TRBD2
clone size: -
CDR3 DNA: TGTGCCACCGCGGGGGGGTCTGCACCAACCCACGAGCAGTACTTC
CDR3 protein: CATAGGSAPTHEQYF

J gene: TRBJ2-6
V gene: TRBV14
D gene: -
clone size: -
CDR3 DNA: TGTGCCAGCAGCCCCTCAGATAACCGAGGAGGCTCTGGGGCCAACGTCCTGACTTTC
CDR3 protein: CASSPSDNRGGSGANVLTF

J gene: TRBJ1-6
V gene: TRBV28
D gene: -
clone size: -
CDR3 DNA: TGTGCCGCCGGGAGGTTGGGGGGAAGTAGGGATTCACCCCTCCACTTT
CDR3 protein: CAAGRLGGSRDSPLHF

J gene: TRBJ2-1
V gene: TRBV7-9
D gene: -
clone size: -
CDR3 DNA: TGTGCCAGCAGCTTAGCCCTACCGACATCCTACAATGAGCAGTTCTTC
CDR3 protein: CASSLALPTSYNEQFF

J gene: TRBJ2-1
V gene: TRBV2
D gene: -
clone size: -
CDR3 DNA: TGTGCCAGCAGAGGACAGGGCGGGAGGTCCAATGAGCAGTTCTTC
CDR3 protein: CASRGQGGRSNEQFF

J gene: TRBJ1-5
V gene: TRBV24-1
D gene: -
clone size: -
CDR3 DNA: TGTGCCACCAGTGAAGCGGGACGGACAGATCAGCCCCAGCATTTT
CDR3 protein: CATSEAGRTDQPQHF

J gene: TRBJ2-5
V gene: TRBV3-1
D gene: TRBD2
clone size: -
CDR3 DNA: TGTGCCAGCAGCCCGAGACTAGCGGGGGCCTTGCAAGAGACCCAGTACTTC
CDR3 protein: CASSPRLAGALQETQYF

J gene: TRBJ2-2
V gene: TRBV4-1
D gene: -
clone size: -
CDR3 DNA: TGCGCCAGCAGCCAAGTGAAAGGGTCCCCTAACACCGGGGAGCTGTTTTTT
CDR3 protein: CASSQVKGSPNTGELFF